The clone carrying this TCR beta chain came up a few times. What it binds is unknown. Authors' processing steps: A classifier of distant metastasis in papillary thyroid cancer was built from CDR3 differences (across clinicopathological groups). TCRdb re-analyzed the PCR reads through MiXCR. These V and J calls derive from TCRdb rather than the authors' analysis. In the table there are 35,000 to 40,000 clones, more than 25% of which are singletons. This entry comes from a study of metastatic and nonmetastatic thyroid tumors. Overall study: The comparison covered peripheral blood and tumor or nodule tissue in malignant and benign thyroid patients. Study-level points and caveats: Reported TCR beta diversity, measured in blood and tumor, was significantly higher for malignant thyroid tumors than for benign nodules.

V shed 5 bases and J 4 bases; nucleotides not matched to a gene: 6. This CDR3 comprises 15 residues. CDR1 and CDR2 from the germline V gene are MDHEN and SYDVKM. Thyroid surgery was preceded by no treatment in any patient. V gene TRBV28 combines with J gene TRBJ1-1; 11 bases line up with TRBD1. This TCR derives from a male donor with papillary thyroid cancer or a benign thyroid nodule (not recorded which). Some clones in this sample may be carry-over from other donors' samples. The specimen was blood. This CDR3 is CASSTPGQGVTEAFF. CDR3 nucleotide sequence: TGTGCCAGCAGTACTCCGGGACAGGGGGTCACTGAAGCTTTCTTT.